A selection of T cell receptor beta chains follows, all from one sample in a study of cytomegalovirus exposure and HLA in healthy donors. Only in-frame clones appear in the TCRdb table, and some are missing; sequencing was by immunoSEQ multiplex PCR. The table lists 100,000 to 150,000 clones, 65% to 80% of them singletons. Specimen: PBMCs. These receptors all come from a man in his thirties or forties in good health and CMV-seronegative. The CDR3 runs from the conserved cysteine through the conserved F or W. A D gene is named only where the DNA matches it firmly. Only some rows state a clone size, as once, few, many or a class for expanded clones.

V	D	J	size	CDR3	DNA
TRBV5-1	TRBD1	TRBJ1-5	once	CASSLLGGGDQPQHF	TGCGCCAGCAGCTTGTTAGGAGGGGGCGATCAGCCCCAGCATTTT
TRBV6-1	-	TRBJ1-3	few	CASNGAPGNTIYF	TGTGCCAGCAATGGGGCCCCTGGAAACACCATATATTTT
TRBV5-6	TRBD1	TRBJ1-2	-	CASRQIQGQSYGYTF	TGTGCCAGCAGACAGATCCAGGGACAGTCGTATGGCTACACCTTC
TRBV6-5	TRBD1	TRBJ2-5	-	CASSINRGRLETQYF	TGTGCCAGCAGCATTAACAGGGGGCGGTTGGAGACCCAGTACTTC
TRBV4-3	TRBD1	TRBJ2-5	once	CASSHAGGEETQYF	TGCGCCAGCAGCCACGCAGGGGGCGAAGAGACCCAGTACTTC
TRBV2	-	TRBJ2-2	-	CASRVQGSAGELFF	TGTGCCAGCAGGGTACAGGGTTCGGCCGGGGAGCTGTTTTTT
TRBV27	TRBD1	TRBJ1-5	-	CASSDGQGNQPQHF	TGTGCCAGCAGTGACGGACAGGGGAATCAGCCCCAGCATTTT
TRBV18	TRBD1	TRBJ1-2	-	CASSPGQGKVIGGYTF	TGTGCCAGCTCCCCGGGACAGGGCAAGGTAATCGGTGGCTACACCTTC
TRBV5-1	-	TRBJ1-1	-	CASSLGRGNTEAFF	TGCGCCAGCAGCCTGGGACGGGGGAACACTGAAGCTTTCTTT
TRBV4-1	-	TRBJ1-1	-	CASSQKYEQMNTEAFF	TGCGCCAGCAGCCAAAAGTACGAACAGATGAACACTGAAGCTTTCTTT
TRBV10-3	-	TRBJ2-5	-	CAINGAMGTQYF	TGTGCCATCAATGGGGCCATGGGGACCCAGTACTTC
TRBV5-1	-	TRBJ2-3	-	CVSSPDYRDTDTQYF	TGCGTCAGCAGCCCGGACTACCGAGACACAGATACGCAGTATTTT
TRBV28	-	TRBJ2-7	-	CASSWVAAYEQYF	TGTGCCAGCAGTTGGGTAGCCGCCTACGAGCAGTACTTC
TRBV5-1	-	TRBJ2-7	-	CASSLASRGTYEQYF	TGCGCCAGCAGCTTGGCTAGTCGGGGTACCTACGAGCAGTACTTC
TRBV18	TRBD1	TRBJ2-3	-	CASSPFSDRADTQYF	TGTGCCAGCTCACCGTTCTCGGACAGGGCCGATACGCAGTATTTT
TRBV30	-	TRBJ2-6	-	CAWSISSGANVLTF	TGTGCCTGGAGTATCAGCTCTGGGGCCAACGTCCTGACTTTC
TRBV5-1	-	TRBJ1-5	once	CASSLAGIHQPQHF	TGCGCCAGCAGCTTGGCCGGGATCCATCAGCCCCAGCATTTT
TRBV5-6	TRBD1	TRBJ1-3	few	CASSPWDRDSGNTIYF	TGTGCCAGCAGCCCCTGGGACAGGGACTCTGGAAACACCATATATTTT
TRBV14	TRBD2	TRBJ2-7	-	CASSHPTSPYEQYF	TGTGCCAGCAGCCACCCGACTAGCCCCTACGAGCAGTACTTC
TRBV18	TRBD1	TRBJ2-7	-	CASSPSGQTYEQYF	TGTGCCAGCTCACCCTCGGGACAGACCTACGAGCAGTACTTC
TRBV7-6	-	TRBJ2-1	-	CASSLRPPISSMVKEQFF	TGTGCCAGCAGCTTAAGGCCCCCCATTAGCAGTATGGTCAAGGAGCAGTTCTTC
TRBV30	-	TRBJ1-4	-	CAWDGSQREKLFF	TGTGCCTGGGACGGATCTCAGAGGGAAAAACTGTTTTTT
TRBV10-3	TRBD1	TRBJ2-6	-	CAISPKAGTGSAGANVLTF	TGTGCCATCAGCCCCAAAGCAGGGACAGGATCAGCTGGGGCCAACGTCCTGACTTTC
TRBV4-2	-	TRBJ1-6	-	CASSQEGQKNNSPLHF	TGTGCCAGCAGCCAAGAGGGGCAGAAAAATAATTCACCCCTCCACTTT
TRBV5-6	-	TRBJ1-1	once	CASSTLSANTEAFF	TGTGCCAGCAGCACCCTTAGCGCGAACACTGAAGCTTTCTTT